This T cell receptor (beta chain) originates from a study of response to subunit inactivated influenza vaccine. Findings and limits, study-wide: Few new T cells, the authors suggested, are recruited by each seasonal influenza vaccination.

Via MiXCR, TCRdb re-called the RT-PCR reads, giving one row per CDR3 protein. The top ten clones hold 10% to 13% of a sample with 300,000 to 350,000 distinct CDR3 sequences, 21% of them seen once. There are 14 residues in the CDR3. J gave up 4 bases and V 5 bases, and 2 bases lay outside the gene matches. CDR1 LNHNV and CDR2 YYDKDF come from the germline V gene (reference sequence). On this clonotype: Its antigen is unidentified.

The source material was PBMCs from blood, sampled about 20 months after vaccination. The rearrangement joins TRBV15 to TRBJ2-1, with TRBD2 identical over 10 bases. This TCR was sampled from a man aged 45-69 years who received an inactivated influenza vaccine. CDR3 loop: CATSSSGGYNEQFF. CDR3 nucleotides: TGTGCCACCAGCTCTAGCGGGGGATACAATGAGCAGTTCTTC.